The 25 T cell receptor beta chains in this list originate from one sample, sequenced in a study of blood T cell repertoires in COVID-19. Sequenced by immunoSEQ multiplex PCR; TCRdb stores in-frame clones only, minus some. The sample shows roughly 150,000 clones, approximately 84% of them seen only once. Sequencing used peripheral blood. These receptors originate from a woman of 80 years or more with COVID-19, enrolled during active disease.

The chain uses TRBV6-2 or TRBV6-3 and TRBJ1-5, with no clear D. The CDR3 spans 16 residues. Trimming cost V 2 bases and J 5 bases, with 16 bases left between them. Germline loops: CDR1 MNHEY, CDR2 SVGEGT. CDR3 amino acids: CASSYRRHFRYQPQHF. DNA of the CDR3: TGTGCCAGCAGTTACAGAAGACACTTTCGGTATCAGCCCCAGCATTTT.

Here the CDR3 reads CAWSVTRENSPLHF. CDR3 in DNA: TGTGCCTGGAGTGTAACCCGGGAAAATTCACCCCTCCACTTT. V gene TRBV30 combines with J gene TRBJ1-6; D uncertain. This CDR3 is 14 amino acids long. Per germline, CDR1 GTSNPN and CDR2 SVGIG (reference sequence). The V gene lost 0 bases and the J gene lost 7 bases, with 10 bases spanning the gap. The full variable domain, completed using reference TRBV30 and TRBJ1-6, is SQTIHQWPATLVQPVGSPLSLECTVEGTSNPNLYWYRQAAGRGLQLLFYSVGIGQISSEVPQNLSASRPQDRQFILSSKKLLLSDSGFYLCAWSVTRENSPLHFGNGTRLTVT.

The rearrangement links TRBV19 to TRBJ1-2; D is possibly TRBD1 (5 bases). CDR3 length equals 16 residues. Trimming left V 3 bases short and J 2 bases short, with 16 bases between. Germline assignment: CDR1 LNHDA and CDR2 SQIVND (reference sequence). In DNA, the CDR3 is TGTGCCAGTAGTATCCCAAGACAGCAAACGAACTATGGCTACACCTTC. Translating it yields CASSIPRQQTNYGYTF.

The chain links TRBV11-3 to TRBJ2-1, with TRBD2 matching 9 bases. CDR1 and CDR2 (germline): SGHNT, YENEEA. J was trimmed by 6 bases and V by 5 bases; bases with no gene match: 5. The CDR3 consists of 14 residues. CDR3 region: CASSPGLASNEQFF. CDR3 DNA sequence: TGTGCCAGCAGCCCCGGACTAGCGAGCAATGAGCAGTTCTTC.

The genes are TRBV6-5 and TRBJ1-3; D is unresolved. CDR3 size: 15 residues. From germline, CDR1 is MNHEY and CDR2 SVGAGI. Between the trimmed V and J ends, which lost 6 bases and 0 bases, there was a span of 12 bases. CDR3 bases: TGTGCCAGCAGCCGCGGGCCGAGCTCTGGAAACACCATATATTTT. Protein product: CASSRGPSSGNTIYF.

The gene calls are TRBV27 and TRBJ2-7; 13 bases agree with TRBD2. CDR1 is MNHEY and CDR2 is SMNVEV in the germline V gene (reference sequence). CDR3 length equals 14 residues. V lost 8 bases to trimming and J lost 3 bases; unmatched junction nucleotides: 4. CDR3 coding DNA: TGTGCCAGCCGCAGACTAGCGGGAGGCTACGAGCAGTACTTC. This translates into CASRRLAGGYEQYF.

In this sample, this clone turned up a few times. V is TRBV2 and J is TRBJ1-5, with D possibly matching TRBD1 (5 bases). This CDR3 spans 15 amino acids. Trimming removed 3 bases at V and 5 bases at J, with 14 bases between. Germline CDR1 and CDR2: SNHLY and FYNNEI. CDR3 sequence (DNA): TGTGCCAGCAGTGATAGGCAGGGAGGAGATCAGCCCCAGCATTTT. It encodes CASSDRQGGDQPQHF.

As DNA, the CDR3 is TGTGCCAGCAGCGAACACAGGGGAGGCTATGGCTACACCTTC. It is translated as CASSEHRGGYGYTF. J is TRBJ1-2 and V is TRBV2; TRBD1 matches at 7 bases. The CDR3 has 14 residues. In germline, CDR1 is SNHLY, CDR2 FYNNEI. V was pared by 6 bases and J by 4 bases, with 8 bases of the junction left unmatched.

The gene calls are TRBV29-1 and TRBJ1-1, with D perhaps matching TRBD1 (5 bases). Looked up from germline, CDR1 is SQVTM and CDR2 is ANQGSEA. The V end lost 6 bases, the J end lost 1 base, and 9 bases lay between the germline ends. CDR3 size: 12 residues. CDR3: CSVRQRNTEAFF. As DNA, the CDR3 is TGCAGCGTAAGACAGAGGAACACTGAAGCTTTCTTT.

The sample holds a few counts of this clone. This chain joins TRBV5-1 and TRBJ2-3, with a tentative D call TRBD1 (7 bases). The V gene's germline CDR1 is SGHRS and CDR2 YFSETQ. V gave up 5 bases and J gave up 0 bases, with 13 bases separating them. The CDR3 extends over 15 amino acids. CDR3 loop: CASRPTGTSTDTQYF. CDR3 bases: TGCGCCAGCAGGCCGACAGGGACTAGCACAGATACGCAGTATTTT.

The CDR3 DNA is TGCGCCAGCAGCCAAGACCCCCGGCAGGGGGCTGTCGACGAGCAGTACTTC. Translation: CASSQDPRQGAVDEQYF. V gene TRBV4-1 combines with J gene TRBJ2-7, with 8 nucleotides matching TRBD1. Looked up from germline, CDR1 is MGHRA and CDR2 is YSYEKL. This CDR3 comprises 17 residues. The V and J ends lost 0 bases and 5 bases, in that order; junction bases with no gene match: 12.

This clone came up once. V and J are TRBV28 and TRBJ2-2; 8 nucleotides agree with TRBD2. This CDR3 is built from 15 residues. V was pared by 1 base and J by 4 bases, with 2 bases of the junction left unmatched. Germline CDR1 is MDHEN and CDR2 is SYDVKM. CDR3 DNA: TGTGCCAGCAGTTTATCCGGGACTAGCACCGGGGAGCTGTTTTTT. Its protein product is CASSLSGTSTGELFF.

The CDR3 coding sequence is TGTGCCAGCAAACCGGGACAGGATGGATTGGGGTACTTC. It specifies CASKPGQDGLGYF. This sequence joins TRBV7-2 and TRBJ2-7, with 8 bases lining up with TRBD1. Trimming at V came to 7 bases and at J to 12 bases, leaving 14 bases not matched to a gene. The length of the CDR3 is 13 residues. Looked up from germline, CDR1 is SGHTA and CDR2 is FQGNSA. Variable domain in full (rest from reference TRBV7-2 and TRBJ2-7): GAGVSQSPSNKVTEKGKDVELRCDPISGHTALYWYRQSLGQGLEFLIYFQGNSAPDKSGLPSDRFSAERTGGSVSTLTIQRTQQEDSAVYLCASKPGQDGLGYFGPGTRLTVT.

The gene calls are TRBV4-3 and TRBJ1-2; 9 nucleotides match TRBD1. The trim removed 1 base at V and 4 bases at J, leaving 10 bases unmatched. This CDR3 has 17 residues. Germline loops: CDR1 LGHNA, CDR2 YSLEER. CDR3 in DNA: TGCGCCAGCAGCCAAGCCGCCGGGACAGGGACTGTCTATGGCTACACCTTC. It is translated as CASSQAAGTGTVYGYTF.

The CDR3 DNA follows: TGCGCCAGCAGCCAAACCGGGACTAGCGGTCGCGATGAGCAGTTCTTC. This sequence encodes CASSQTGTSGRDEQFF. V usage is TRBV4-1 and J usage is TRBJ2-1, with 11 bases aligning to TRBD2. There are 16 residues in the CDR3. CDR1 is MGHRA and CDR2 is YSYEKL in the germline V gene. V was pared by 2 bases and J by 8 bases, with 8 bases of the junction left unmatched.

The rearrangement links TRBV5-1 to TRBJ2-1; perhaps TRBD1 as D (6 bases). CDR1 SGHRS and CDR2 YFSETQ come from the germline V gene. This CDR3 has 16 residues. With 0 bases removed from V and 10 bases from J, the gap between germline ends came to 20 bases. The CDR3 coding sequence is TGCGCCAGCAGCTTGGTCAGGGGTCTAGCCACCTCCGAGCAGTTCTTC. Amino acids: CASSLVRGLATSEQFF.

On this clone: The junction shows a germline mismatch at one end, possibly a read error. The same CDR3 arises from other DNA sequences in this sample as well. This chain links TRBV6-4 with TRBJ1-6; tentatively, D is TRBD1 (5 bases). The CDR3 totals 14 residues. Germline V gives CDR1 MRHNA, CDR2 SNTAGT. Here the CDR3 reads CASSDRGGNSPLHF. In DNA form, the CDR3 reads TGTGCCAGCAGTGACCGCGGGGGTAATTCACCCCTTCACTTT.

This clone was counted between two and nine times. The chain uses TRBV10-3 and TRBJ2-2, with 8 bases that match TRBD2. Trimming cost V 4 bases and J 2 bases; bases outside gene matches: 12. The CDR3 is 18 residues long. Per germline, CDR1 ENHRY and CDR2 SYGVKD. For the CDR3, the DNA is TGTGCCATCAGTGCGATCTCACCTGCGGGAGGTAACACCGGGGAGCTGTTTTTT. This encodes CAISAISPAGGNTGELFF.

The J gene is TRBJ2-3, the V gene TRBV27, with TRBD1 as a possible D gene (6 bases). CDR1 and CDR2 (germline): MNHEY, SMNVEV (reference sequence). The length of the CDR3 is 13 residues. V was cut by 4 bases and J by 3 bases, with 8 bases left in between. As DNA, the CDR3 is TGTGCCAGCAGTTGGACAGTTACAGATACGCAGTATTTT. Its protein is CASSWTVTDTQYF.

The rearrangement uses TRBV7-9 and TRBJ2-1; 10 bases line up with TRBD1. CDR3 length: 16 amino acids. With V trimmed by 2 bases and J by 5 bases, 6 bases remained unmatched. Germline V CDR1 and CDR2: SEHNR, FQNEAQ (reference sequence). The CDR3 protein is CASSLLRDRGNNEQFF. DNA of the CDR3: TGTGCCAGCAGCTTACTCCGGGACAGGGGCAACAATGAGCAGTTCTTC.

The CDR3 DNA reads TGTGCCAGCTCACCACCGTCTACTTACGAGCAGTACTTC. This gives the protein CASSPPSTYEQYF. The chain employs TRBV18 and TRBJ2-7; the D is unclear. The CDR3 is 13 residues long. The V gene's germline CDR1 is KGHSH and CDR2 LQKENI. The V end lost 0 bases, the J end lost 4 bases, and 7 bases lay between the germline ends.

The gene calls are TRBV6-1 and TRBJ2-3, with TRBD2 matching 10 bases. Unmatched junction bases numbered 2, after V lost 1 base and J lost 4 bases. CDR1 MNHNS and CDR2 SASEGT come from the germline V gene. The CDR3 totals 15 residues. The CDR3 DNA sequence: TGTGCCAGCAGTGAAGGGACTAGCGGACCAGATACGCAGTATTTT. It translates to CASSEGTSGPDTQYF.

The chain has TRBV5-1 and TRBJ2-1; D perhaps matches TRBD2 (5 bases). The V end was cut by 7 bases, the J end by 4 bases, with 15 bases between. The V gene's germline CDR1 is SGHRS and CDR2 YFSETQ. This CDR3 comprises 14 residues. The CDR3 coding sequence is TGCGCCAGCCAGCAGCGGAACCTATACAATGAGCAGTTCTTC. Amino acid sequence: CASQQRNLYNEQFF.

The chain employs TRBV30 and TRBJ1-6; D is possibly TRBD1 (5 bases). CDR3 length: 14 amino acids. Trimming took off 4 bases at V and 8 bases at J, with 15 bases between the two ends. The germline V gene has CDR1 GTSNPN and CDR2 SVGIG (reference sequence). The CDR3 DNA reads as TGTGCCTGGAATAGTGGAGGGGTACATTCACCCCTCCACTTT. Amino acid sequence: CAWNSGGVHSPLHF.

This sequence joins TRBV7-2 and TRBJ2-3; 7 bases map to TRBD1. Germline CDR1 SGHTA, CDR2 FQGNSA. The trim removed 4 bases at V and 2 bases at J, leaving 6 bases unmatched. The length of the CDR3 is 15 residues. The CDR3 DNA follows: TGTGCCAGCAGCTACAGGGGATTCCCCACAGATACGCAGTATTTT. Its translation: CASSYRGFPTDTQYF.